The 2 T cell receptor beta chains in this list originate from one sample, sequenced in a study of T cells in women clearing cervical HPV infection. Sequencing was performed with immunoSEQ multiplex PCR; in TCRdb, only in-frame clones are kept and a portion is missing. The sample table sets out just over 20,000 clones. The sequenced sample was blood buffy coat. The receptors derive from a woman aged 18 to 75 with a cervical HPV16 infection that either progressed to CIN3+ or cleared (not recorded which).

Comment on this clone: The junction departs from germline at one end; a sequencing error may be responsible. With the read ending 3 residues before the CDR3 end, the germline J gene is used to fill in that end. The chain combines TRBV4-2 with TRBJ2-1; 15 positions agree with TRBD2. The CDR3 is made up of 16 amino acids. Germline CDR1 LGHNA, CDR2 YNFKEQ. CDR3 in amino acids: CASSQVGLAGGNEQFF. CDR3 DNA, as far as it was read: TGCGCCAGCAGCCAAGTCGGACTAGCGGGGGGGAATGAG.

As concerns this clone: The CDR3 end falls 3 residues outside the read, so it is completed with the germline J gene. The chain employs TRBV5-1 and TRBJ2-7; TRBD2 matches 14 bases. The CDR3 has 16 residues. Germline V gene sequence: CDR1 SGHRS, CDR2 YFSETQ. V gave up 4 bases and J gave up 1 base; unmatched junction bases: 4. Incomplete CDR3 DNA: TGCGCCAGCAGCCCGTGGACTAGCGGGGGGTCCTACGAG. This encodes CASSPWTSGGSYE. The entire CDR3 protein reads CASSPWTSGGSYEQYF. Filled out from reference TRBV5-1 and TRBJ2-7, the complete variable domain reads KAGVTQTPRYLIKTRGQQVTLSCSPISGHRSVSWYQQTPGQGLQFLFEYFSETQRNKGNFPGRFSGRQFSNSRSEMNVSTLELGDSALYLCASSPWTSGGSYEQYFGPGTRLTVT.